Listed below are T cell receptor beta chains from one sample, sequenced in a study of T cell changes during pregnancy in multiple sclerosis. Profiling relied on immunoSEQ multiplex PCR, and the TCRdb table lists in-frame clones only, not all of them. The data hold tens of thousands of clones, with 85% to 95% observed a single time. Material: CD4+ T cells from peripheral blood mononuclear cells, obtained in the third trimester of pregnancy. The receptors derive from a female donor with multiple sclerosis, enrolled in a pregnancy study. Each CDR3 is given with its conserved first and last residue. A D gene is named only where the DNA matches it firmly. Clone size is not always given. Where it is, it says once, few, many or a class for expanded clones.

j_call v_call clone_size cdr3_length d_call cdr3_aa cdr3_nt
TRBJ2-7 TRBV11-2 NA 14 TRBD1 CASSLDRGRDEQYF TGTGCCAGCAGCTTAGATAGGGGGCGCGACGAGCAGTACTTC
TRBJ2-6 TRBV4-1 NA 17 NA CASSQVFTGSGANVLTF TGCGCCAGCAGCCAAGTTTTCACAGGGTCCGGGGCCAACGTCCTGACTTTC
TRBJ2-1 TRBV19 NA 18 TRBD2 CASSSARGGPLSYNEQFF TGTGCCAGTAGTTCCGCGCGGGGGGGACCCCTCTCCTACAATGAGCAGTTCTTC
TRBJ2-5 TRBV7-9 NA 17 TRBD2 CASSPPGLAGGQETQYF TGTGCCAGCAGCCCCCCCGGACTAGCGGGGGGTCAAGAGACCCAGTACTTC
TRBJ1-2 TRBV7-2 NA 14 TRBD1 CASSSRDRGGGYTF TGTGCCAGCAGCTCCCGGGACAGGGGAGGCGGCTACACCTTC
TRBJ2-4 TRBV6-1 NA 18 TRBD2 CASSGRLAAAITKNIQYF TGTGCCAGCAGTGGGAGACTAGCGGCAGCCATAACCAAAAACATTCAGTACTTC
TRBJ2-3 TRBV30 NA 15 TRBD2 CAWSVSGRGSDTQYF TGTGCCTGGAGTGTAAGCGGGAGGGGTTCCGATACGCAGTATTTT
TRBJ1-2 TRBV6-6 NA 15 NA CASSYDEGSSYGYTF TGTGCCAGCAGTTACGATGAGGGATCGAGCTATGGCTACACCTTC
TRBJ2-5 TRBV6-5 NA 14 TRBD1 CASSYRGLRETQYF TGTGCCAGCAGCTACAGGGGGCTTAGGGAGACCCAGTACTTC
TRBJ2-5 TRBV5-4 NA 13 NA CASSLGLPETQYF TGTGCCAGCAGCTTGGGACTCCCGGAGACCCAGTACTTC
TRBJ1-2 TRBV19 NA 14 NA CASKMIWQAYGYTF TGTGCCAGTAAGATGATATGGCAGGCCTATGGCTACACCTTC
TRBJ2-3 TRBV6-5 NA 15 TRBD1 CASKLTGGHPDTQYF TGTGCCAGCAAGCTAACAGGGGGGCATCCAGATACGCAGTATTTT
TRBJ2-5 TRBV15 NA 16 TRBD2 CATSRDGRGYQETQYF TGTGCCACCAGCAGAGATGGGAGGGGATACCAAGAGACCCAGTACTTC
TRBJ2-3 TRBV6-6 NA 16 TRBD2 CASRPPGLAGDHTQYF TGTGCCAGCAGACCACCGGGACTAGCGGGAGACCATACGCAGTATTTT
TRBJ2-7 TRBV9 NA 16 TRBD2 CASSVATSGSSYEQYF TGTGCCAGCAGCGTAGCAACTAGCGGGAGCTCCTACGAGCAGTACTTC
TRBJ1-3 TRBV10-3 NA 15 NA CAISESGRTGNTIYF TGTGCCATCAGTGAGTCTGGCAGGACTGGAAACACCATATATTTT
TRBJ2-2 TRBV7-9 once 17 NA CASSHTPSGWSAGELFF TGTGCCAGCAGCCACACCCCATCAGGGTGGAGTGCCGGGGAGCTGTTTTTT
TRBJ1-6 TRBV5-1 NA 15 NA CASSLDQLANSPLHF TGCGCCAGCAGCTTGGATCAGCTAGCTAATTCACCCCTCCACTTT
TRBJ1-5 TRBV6-5 NA 14 NA CASSYSSANQPQHF TGTGCCAGCAGTTACTCTAGCGCCAATCAGCCCCAGCATTTT
TRBJ2-3 TRBV4-3 NA 16 TRBD2 CASSLWTSGGPDTQYF TGCGCCAGCAGCCTATGGACTAGCGGGGGGCCAGATACGCAGTATTTT
TRBJ1-3 TRBV5-1 once 13 TRBD1 CASSWTGGNTIYF TGCGCCAGCAGCTGGACAGGGGGAAACACCATATATTTT
TRBJ1-1 TRBV4-2 NA 14 NA CASSQYQGSTEAFF TGTGCCAGCAGCCAATATCAGGGGAGCACTGAAGCTTTCTTT
TRBJ1-1 TRBV7-2 NA 18 TRBD1 CASSSVPTGGVKNTEAFF TGTGCCAGCAGCTCTGTCCCAACAGGGGGCGTGAAGAACACTGAAGCTTTCTTT
TRBJ2-7 TRBV6-5 NA 14 NA CASSPASGRYEQYF TGTGCCAGCAGCCCGGCATCGGGGAGGTACGAGCAGTACTTC
TRBJ2-1 TRBV19 NA 14 TRBD1 CASSLIQGANEQFF TGTGCCAGTAGCTTAATACAGGGGGCGAATGAGCAGTTCTTC
TRBJ2-1 TRBV6-6 NA 16 TRBD2 CASSYSKGLAGEEQFF TGTGCCAGCAGTTACTCGAAGGGACTAGCGGGAGAGGAGCAGTTCTTC
TRBJ1-2 TRBV6-1 NA 15 NA CASSEEGRSDYGYTF TGTGCCAGCAGTGAAGAAGGGAGGAGCGACTATGGCTACACCTTC
TRBJ1-5 TRBV19 NA 12 NA CASSDYNQPQHF TGTGCCAGTAGTGACTACAATCAGCCCCAGCATTTT
TRBJ2-1 TRBV11-2 NA 15 TRBD2 CASSLSLAGLNEQFF TGTGCCAGCAGCTTAAGCCTAGCGGGCCTCAATGAGCAGTTCTTC
TRBJ2-7 TRBV13 NA 16 TRBD1 CASTQGYRGVSYEQYF TGTGCCAGCACCCAAGGTTACAGGGGGGTCTCCTACGAGCAGTACTTC
TRBJ2-2 TRBV2 few 14 NA CASISGGNTGELFF TGTGCCAGCATCTCCGGGGGGAACACCGGGGAGCTGTTTTTT
TRBJ1-5 TRBV9 NA 16 NA CASIRPGGPGGQPQHF TGTGCCAGCATCCGACCCGGGGGTCCTGGGGGTCAGCCCCAGCATTTT
TRBJ1-5 TRBV18 NA 16 NA CASSPTVLVSNQPQHF TGTGCCAGCTCACCCACGGTTTTGGTGAGCAATCAGCCCCAGCATTTT
TRBJ2-1 TRBV2 NA 14 TRBD2 CATQTSGRFNEQFF TGTGCCACCCAGACTAGCGGGAGGTTTAATGAGCAGTTCTTC
TRBJ1-1 TRBV5-4 NA 13 NA CASSSRVNTEAFF TGTGCCAGCAGCTCCCGAGTGAACACTGAAGCTTTCTTT
TRBJ1-2 TRBV19 NA 14 TRBD1 CASRSGQGLYGYTF TGTGCCAGTAGATCGGGACAGGGCCTGTATGGCTACACCTTC
TRBJ1-4 TRBV9 NA 13 NA CASSVTPYQSLFF TGTGCCAGCAGCGTTACACCATACCAATCACTGTTTTTT
TRBJ1-1 TRBV7-9 NA 16 TRBD1 CASSSPVTGVNTEAFF TGTGCCAGCAGCTCACCCGTGACAGGGGTGAACACTGAAGCTTTCTTT
TRBJ1-1 TRBV7-9 NA 16 TRBD1 CASSRQSPGGETEAFF TGTGCCAGCAGCCGACAATCCCCAGGGGGCGAAACTGAAGCTTTCTTT
TRBJ2-1 TRBV29-1 NA 13 TRBD2 CSVALAARDEQFF TGCAGCGTTGCCCTAGCGGCTCGGGATGAGCAGTTCTTC